The entry that follows covers one TCR beta chain sequence. The method was immunoSEQ multiplex PCR; TCRdb's version includes in-frame clones alone and lacks a portion of them. The sample includes approximately 13,000 clones, approximately 88% of them seen just once. The V and J ends lost 5 bases and 2 bases, in that order; junction bases with no gene match: 11. Germline CDR1 SGHTA, CDR2 FQGTGA. The CDR3 spans 19 residues. The data derive from a study of T cell changes during pregnancy in multiple sclerosis. The input for sequencing was CD8+ T cells from peripheral blood mononuclear cells, taken in the second trimester of pregnancy. The source is a female donor in good health, enrolled as a control in a pregnancy study. The chain has TRBV7-3 and TRBJ2-3; 15 positions match TRBD2. CDR3 region: CASSTGTSGGPRLTDTQYF. The CDR3 region has the DNA TGTGCCAGCAGCACAGGGACTAGCGGGGGGCCTCGACTCACAGATACGCAGTATTTT. The full variable domain, in which reference TRBV7-3 and TRBJ2-3 provide the parts outside the CDR3, is GAGVSQTPSNKVTEKGKYVELRCDPISGHTALYWYRQSLGQGPEFLIYFQGTGAADDSGLPNDRFFAVRPEGSVSTLKIQRTERGDSAVYLCASSTGTSGGPRLTDTQYFGPGTRLTVL.